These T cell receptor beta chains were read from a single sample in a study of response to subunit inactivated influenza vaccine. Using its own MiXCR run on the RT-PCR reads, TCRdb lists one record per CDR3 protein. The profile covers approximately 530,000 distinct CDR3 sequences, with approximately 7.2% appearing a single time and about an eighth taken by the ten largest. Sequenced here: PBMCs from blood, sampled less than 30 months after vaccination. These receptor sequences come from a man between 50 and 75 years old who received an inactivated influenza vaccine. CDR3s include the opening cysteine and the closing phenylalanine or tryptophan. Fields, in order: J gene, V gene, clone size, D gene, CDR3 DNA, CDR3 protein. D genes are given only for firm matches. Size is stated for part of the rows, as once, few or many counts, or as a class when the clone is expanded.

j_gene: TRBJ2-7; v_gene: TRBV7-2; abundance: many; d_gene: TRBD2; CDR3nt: TGTGCCAGCAGCGGGACTAGCGGGAGGTACGAGCAGTACTTC; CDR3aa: CASSGTSGRYEQYF
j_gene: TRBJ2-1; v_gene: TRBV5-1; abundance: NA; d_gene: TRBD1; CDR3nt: TGCGCCAGCAGCTTGGCTACCGTAGGACAGGGGGCGCGCGATGAGCAGTTCTTC; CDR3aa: CASSLATVGQGARDEQFF
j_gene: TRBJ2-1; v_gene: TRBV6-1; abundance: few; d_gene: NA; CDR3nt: TGTGCCAGCGGTCGGGATGGCCCTAGCTCCTACAATGAGCAGTTCTTC; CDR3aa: CASGRDGPSSYNEQFF
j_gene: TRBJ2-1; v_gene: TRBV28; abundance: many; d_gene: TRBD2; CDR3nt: TGTGCCAGCAGTTCAGGACTAGCGGGGGGCCACTACAATGAGCAGTTCTTC; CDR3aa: CASSSGLAGGHYNEQFF
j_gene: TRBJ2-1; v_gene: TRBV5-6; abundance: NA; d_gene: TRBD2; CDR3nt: TGTGCCAGCGGCCTCGGGACTAGCGGACCCCTCTACAATGAGCAGTTCTTC; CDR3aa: CASGLGTSGPLYNEQFF
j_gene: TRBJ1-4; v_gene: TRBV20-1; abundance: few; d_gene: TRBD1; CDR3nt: TGCAGTGGCGGGACAGGGATTGGAAAACTGTTTTTT; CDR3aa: CSGGTGIGKLFF
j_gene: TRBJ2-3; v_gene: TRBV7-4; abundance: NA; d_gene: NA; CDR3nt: TGTGCCAGCAGATCCTCGTTGGGGGGCAGCGCTTCCTTCACAGATACGCAGTATTTT; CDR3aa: CASRSSLGGSASFTDTQYF
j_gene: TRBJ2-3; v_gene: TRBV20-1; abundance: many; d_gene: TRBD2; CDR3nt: TGCAGTGCTGAGTGGGCGGGAGGGAGCACAGATACGCAGTATTTT; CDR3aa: CSAEWAGGSTDTQYF
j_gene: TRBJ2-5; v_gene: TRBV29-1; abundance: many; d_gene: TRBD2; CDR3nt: TGCAGCGTTGCGTCAGCGGGGCTCAAAGAGACCCAGTACTTC; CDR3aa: CSVASAGLKETQYF
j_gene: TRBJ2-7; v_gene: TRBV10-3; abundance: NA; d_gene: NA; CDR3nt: TGTGCCACCCGACAGGAGAACTACGAGCAGTACTTC; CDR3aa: CATRQENYEQYF
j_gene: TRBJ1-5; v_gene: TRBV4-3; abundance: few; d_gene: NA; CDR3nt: TGCGCCAGCAGCCAGATCGGGTGGGGGCTGCGGCAGCCCCAGCATTTT; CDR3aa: CASSQIGWGLRQPQHF
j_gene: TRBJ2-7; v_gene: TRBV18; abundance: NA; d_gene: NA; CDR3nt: TGTGCCAGCTCACCACCGGGGCTAGGTGGGAGCTACGAGCAGTACTTC; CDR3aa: CASSPPGLGGSYEQYF
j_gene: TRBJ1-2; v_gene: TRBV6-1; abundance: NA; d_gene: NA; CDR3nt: TGTGCCAGCAGCCGAAACCTGCCGGGGGCGGCTGGCTACACCTTC; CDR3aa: CASSRNLPGAAGYTF
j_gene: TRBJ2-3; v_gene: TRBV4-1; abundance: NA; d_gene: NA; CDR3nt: TGCGCCAGCAGCCAAAATCGGGGGATGGGGACAGATACGCAGTATTTT; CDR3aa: CASSQNRGMGTDTQYF
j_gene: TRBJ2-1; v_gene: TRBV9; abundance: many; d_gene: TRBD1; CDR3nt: TGTGCCAGCAGCCCAGGGGGTGGGGTTTTAGCATTCGATGAGCAGTTCTTC; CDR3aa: CASSPGGGVLAFDEQFF
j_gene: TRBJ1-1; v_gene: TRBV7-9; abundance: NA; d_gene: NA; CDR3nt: TGTGCCAGCAGCTTTGACAGGGAAGCTTTCTTT; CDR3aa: CASSFDREAFF
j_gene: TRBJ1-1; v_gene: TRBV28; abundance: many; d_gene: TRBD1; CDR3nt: TGTGCCAGCAGTCAGAGACAGGGAGCGAGGAGAAAGAACACTGAAGCTTTCTTT; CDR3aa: CASSQRQGARRKNTEAFF
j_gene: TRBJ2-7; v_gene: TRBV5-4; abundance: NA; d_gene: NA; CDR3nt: TGTGCCAGCACCAACCCCATGGAGGGGAACCACGAGCAGTACTTC; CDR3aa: CASTNPMEGNHEQYF
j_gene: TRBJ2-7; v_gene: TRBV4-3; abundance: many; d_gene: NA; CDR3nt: TGCGCCAGCAGCCAAGCTTGGGAAATAGCCTACGAGCAGTACTTC; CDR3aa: CASSQAWEIAYEQYF
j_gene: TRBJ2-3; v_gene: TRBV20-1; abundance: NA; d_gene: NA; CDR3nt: TGCAGTGCTAGAAACGGTAACACAGATACGCAGTATTTT; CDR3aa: CSARNGNTDTQYF
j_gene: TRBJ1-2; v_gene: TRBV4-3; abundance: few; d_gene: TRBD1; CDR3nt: TGCGCCAGCAGCCCGGGACAGGCGGACTATGGCTACACCTTC; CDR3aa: CASSPGQADYGYTF
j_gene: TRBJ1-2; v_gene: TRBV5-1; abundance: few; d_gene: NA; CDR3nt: TGCGCCAGCAGCTTGGATGGGGGGACCTATGGCTACACCTTC; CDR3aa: CASSLDGGTYGYTF
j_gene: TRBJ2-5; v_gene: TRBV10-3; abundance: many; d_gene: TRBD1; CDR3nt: TGTGCCATCAGTGAGCCCGGGACAGTCCAAGAGACCCAGTACTTC; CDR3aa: CAISEPGTVQETQYF
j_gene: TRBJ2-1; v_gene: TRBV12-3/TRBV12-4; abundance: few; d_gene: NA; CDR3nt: TGTGCCAGCAGTTTACCGTCGGGGCAGGGAGGTTTCAGCAATGAGCAGTTCTTC; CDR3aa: CASSLPSGQGGFSNEQFF
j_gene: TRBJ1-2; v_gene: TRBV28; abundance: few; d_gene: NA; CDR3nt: TGTGCCAGCAGGCGGACGGGCCTGAGGGGCTACACCTTC; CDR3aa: CASRRTGLRGYTF
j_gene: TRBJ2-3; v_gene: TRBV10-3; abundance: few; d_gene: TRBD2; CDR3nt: TGTGCCATCTCCCCGGGGGGACTAGCGGTCACAGATACGCAGTATTTT; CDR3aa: CAISPGGLAVTDTQYF
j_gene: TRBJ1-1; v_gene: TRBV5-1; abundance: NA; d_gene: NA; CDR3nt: TGCGCCAGCAGCTTGGAACCGCCAATCACTGAAGCTTTCTTT; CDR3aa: CASSLEPPITEAFF
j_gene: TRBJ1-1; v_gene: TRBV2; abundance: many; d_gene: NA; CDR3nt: TGTGCCAGCAGGGCGTGGGGACAAGTCACTGAAGCTTTCTTT; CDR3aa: CASRAWGQVTEAFF
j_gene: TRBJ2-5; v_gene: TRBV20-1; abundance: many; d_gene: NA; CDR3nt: TGCAGTGCAGTTACGGAGACCCAGTACTTC; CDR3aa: CSAVTETQYF
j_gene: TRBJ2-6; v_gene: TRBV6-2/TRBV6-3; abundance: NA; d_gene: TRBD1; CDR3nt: TGTGCCGGGGGACAGGGTCTCACTGGGGCCAACGTCCTGACTTTC; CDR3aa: CAGGQGLTGANVLTF
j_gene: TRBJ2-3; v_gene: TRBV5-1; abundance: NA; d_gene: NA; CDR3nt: TGCGCCAGCACCGCGGTGATCACAGATACGCAGTATTTT; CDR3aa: CASTAVITDTQYF
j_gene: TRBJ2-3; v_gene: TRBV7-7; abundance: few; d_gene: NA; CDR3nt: TGTGCCAGCAGCCCTAGCACGAGCGATACGCAGTATTTT; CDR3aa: CASSPSTSDTQYF
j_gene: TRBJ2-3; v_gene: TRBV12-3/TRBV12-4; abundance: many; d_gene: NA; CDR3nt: TGTGCCAGCAGATTGTCGGGTGTCAGTACCACAGATACGCAGTATTTT; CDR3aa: CASRLSGVSTTDTQYF
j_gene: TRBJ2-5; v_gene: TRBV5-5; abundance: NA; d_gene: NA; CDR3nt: TGTGCCAGCAGCTTGGGGGTAGCGGAAGAGACCCAGTACTTC; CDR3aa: CASSLGVAEETQYF
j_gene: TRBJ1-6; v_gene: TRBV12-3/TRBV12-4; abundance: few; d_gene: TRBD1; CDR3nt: TGTGCCAGCAGTTTATTTCGGCCAGGGGGCTCACCCCTCCACTTT; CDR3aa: CASSLFRPGGSPLHF
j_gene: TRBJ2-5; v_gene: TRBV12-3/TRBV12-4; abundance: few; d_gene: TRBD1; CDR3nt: TGTGCCAGCTCCTTTATAACAGGGGGCGAAGAGACCCAGTACTTC; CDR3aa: CASSFITGGEETQYF
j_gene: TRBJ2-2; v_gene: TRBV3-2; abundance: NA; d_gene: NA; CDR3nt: TGTGCCTGCTGCCAAGAGGGGTGCTGGGACAGGGGGTCCGGGGAGCTGTTTTTT; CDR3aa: CACCQEGCWDRGSGELFF
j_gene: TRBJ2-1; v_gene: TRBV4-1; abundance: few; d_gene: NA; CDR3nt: TGCGCCAGCAGCCAAGGAGCGCTAACTCCACGCAATGAGCAGTTCTTC; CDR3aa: CASSQGALTPRNEQFF
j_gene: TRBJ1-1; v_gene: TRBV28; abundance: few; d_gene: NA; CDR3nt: TGTGCCAGCAGTCCCCCCGGCAGGGTTATTAATGAAGCTTTCTTT; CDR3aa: CASSPPGRVINEAFF
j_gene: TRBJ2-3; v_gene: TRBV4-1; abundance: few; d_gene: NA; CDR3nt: TGCGCCAGCAGCCAAGATCGAGGGTTCAGCACAGATACGCAGTATTTT; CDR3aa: CASSQDRGFSTDTQYF
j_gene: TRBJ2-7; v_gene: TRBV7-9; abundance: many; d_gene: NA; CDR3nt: TGTGCCAGCAGCTTAGAATTTAGTGAGCAGTACTTC; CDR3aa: CASSLEFSEQYF
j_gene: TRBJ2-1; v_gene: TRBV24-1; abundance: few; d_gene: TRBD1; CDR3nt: TGTGCCACCAGTGACTCCCGGGACAGGAGTTACAATGAGCAGTTCTTC; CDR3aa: CATSDSRDRSYNEQFF
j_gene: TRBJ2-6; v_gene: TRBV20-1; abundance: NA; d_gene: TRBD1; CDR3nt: TGCAGTGCTCACGATCCGGGACAGTGGGTCTCAGGCTGGGCCAACGTCCTGACTTTC; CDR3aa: CSAHDPGQWVSGWANVLTF
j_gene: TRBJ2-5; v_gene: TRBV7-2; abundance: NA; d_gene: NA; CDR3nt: TGTGCCAGCAGCTATAGCGGAGGCGCGGAGACCCAGTACTTC; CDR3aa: CASSYSGGAETQYF
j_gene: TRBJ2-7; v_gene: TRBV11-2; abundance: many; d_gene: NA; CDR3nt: TGTGCCAGCAGCTTAGATCCCACAAGTACCTACGAGCAGTACTTC; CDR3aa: CASSLDPTSTYEQYF
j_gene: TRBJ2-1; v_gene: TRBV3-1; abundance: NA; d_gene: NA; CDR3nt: TGTGCCAGCAGCCAAGACCGTGAACCCTACAATGAGCAGTTCTTC; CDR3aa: CASSQDREPYNEQFF
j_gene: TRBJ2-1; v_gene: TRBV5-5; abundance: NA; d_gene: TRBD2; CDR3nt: TGTGCCAGCACCCAAGGGACTAGCGGGTCACACAATGAGCAGTTCTTC; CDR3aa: CASTQGTSGSHNEQFF
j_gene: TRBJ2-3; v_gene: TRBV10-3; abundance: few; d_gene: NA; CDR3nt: TGTGCCATCAGTCGGCGGGATACCACAGATACGCAGTATTTT; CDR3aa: CAISRRDTTDTQYF
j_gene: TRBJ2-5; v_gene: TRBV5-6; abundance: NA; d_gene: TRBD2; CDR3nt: TGTGCCAGCAGACTAGCGGGGGGATACCAAGAGACCCAGTACTTC; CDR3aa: CASRLAGGYQETQYF
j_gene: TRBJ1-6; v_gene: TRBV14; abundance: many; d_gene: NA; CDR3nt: TGTGCCAGCAGCCACCTTACGAGCAACTCATATAATTCACCCCTCCACTTT; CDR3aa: CASSHLTSNSYNSPLHF
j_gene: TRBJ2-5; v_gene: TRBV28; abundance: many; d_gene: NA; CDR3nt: TGTGCCAGCAGTTTCGGGGGGCGCCGGGAGACCCAGTACTTC; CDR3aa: CASSFGGRRETQYF
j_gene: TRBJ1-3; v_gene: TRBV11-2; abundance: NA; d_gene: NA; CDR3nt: TGTGCCAGCAGCGGGGGCGCAGTCTCTGGAAACACCATATATTTT; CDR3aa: CASSGGAVSGNTIYF
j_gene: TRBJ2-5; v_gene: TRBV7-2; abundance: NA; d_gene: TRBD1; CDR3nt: TGTGCCAGCAGCCAGGGGGCGCGGAGAGAGACCCAGTACTTC; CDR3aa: CASSQGARRETQYF
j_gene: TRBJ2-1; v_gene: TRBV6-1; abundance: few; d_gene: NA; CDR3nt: TGTGCCAGCAGTGAAGCTCTCGGATCCCCCTACAATGAGCAGTTCTTC; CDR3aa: CASSEALGSPYNEQFF
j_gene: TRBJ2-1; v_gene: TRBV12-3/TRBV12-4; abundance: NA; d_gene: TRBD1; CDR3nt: TGTGCCAGCAGTGCACAGGGGCTGAGCTCCTACAATGAGCAGTTCTTC; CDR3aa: CASSAQGLSSYNEQFF